The entry below describes one T cell receptor (beta chain). Its antigen remains unidentified. No clone much larger than this one lies a single base away; base qualities are absent. These data are taken from a study of beta chain features in type 1 diabetes (dated 2018 in TCRdb). Looking at the study overall: No differences in mean age, gender distribution, total cell number or subset yield were found between patients and healthy donors. A total of 107,917,701 sorted cells were examined across all samples, and the number of cells per subset was strongly correlated with RNA yield. In the study, TCRB repertoires of sorted circulating CD4+ T cell subsets from recently diagnosed type 1 diabetes patients were compared with those of matched healthy donors. Regulatory and stem cell-like memory subsets were obtained from only 8 patients and about eight healthy donors, while naive and central memory subsets were obtained from all 28 donors. What the work shows at the level of the full study, not this receptor alone: HLA sub-analyses involved small numbers of individuals, so any influence of HLA type on TCRB rearrangement remained unresolved. In all four CD4+ subsets, TCRB CDR3 length was moderately but significantly shorter in type 1 diabetes patients. Naive, central memory and regulatory TCRB repertoires appeared to be more similar among patients than among healthy donors. Because cDNA was sequenced instead of genomic DNA, activated cells with high expression could be over-represented, although the groups did not differ in activation or CD3 levels. At VDJ recombination sites, patients with type 1 diabetes made fewer insertions and deleted more nucleotides, a pattern implying thymic rearrangement abnormalities. Shorter templates might be favored by PCR, yet because patient and control samples were amplified and corrected together, any such skew would affect both groups equally.

The CDR3 holds 15 amino acids from the cysteine to the phenylalanine. Of all the DNA, just the CDR3 is kept, 45 bases in frame from base 1. The germline V gene (reference sequence) specifies GTSNPN as CDR1 and SVGIG as CDR2. Relative to germline, V is 2 bases shorter and J is 0 bases shorter, with 12 bases between their ends. The entire amount of isolated RNA was reverse transcribed using the High Capacity cDNA Reverse Transcription Kit, so the sequenced TCRB transcripts were expressed ones. Naive, central memory and regulatory T cell samples underwent deep immunoSEQ sequencing, averaging around 3.9 million total reads per sample. After sorted cells were lysed in RLT buffer, RNA was extracted with DNase-treated RNeasy Micro or Mini kits, with the choice depending on cell number. To prevent cross-contamination, each cell subset was processed individually, whereas patient and healthy donor samples were processed jointly. The immunoSEQ multiplex PCR was used to amplify TCRB sequences from cDNA, generating 87-bp fragments that spanned the CDR3 region. Amplicons were sequenced on the Illumina HiSeq platform. In the original analysis: Synthetic template baselines were used to correct PCR bias computationally, reads within Hamming distance 2 were collapsed, and singletons that could not be merged were discarded. Reads were aligned against IMGT so that V, D and J genes, CDR3 length and insertions or deletions at six rearrangement sites could be assigned. Clonotype counts were normalized to sorted cell number within each subset before computing true diversity and Gini coefficients with the tcR R package. Repertoire sharing was quantified using the overlap coefficient calculated on TCRB nucleotide sequences. As a proxy for the pre-selection repertoire, out-of-frame TCRB sequences from naive cells were analyzed. The clones in this table, taken by TCRdb from immuneACCESS, are in-frame only. Not every clone is retained; where verified, under half of the shortfall comes from an unresolved V gene, and the cause of the rest is unknown. That table gives V, J and clone size, and the DNA gave D and trimming. This sample is represented by about 660,000 clones; over 12% of them were singletons. Around 0.04% of the sample is taken by the ten largest.

Each donor gave one peripheral blood draw, approximately 100 mL on average, collected into heparinised tubes. A BD FACSAria II and a panel including CD45RO, CCR7, CD25, CD127, CD95 and CD27 were used to sort naive, central memory, regulatory and stem cell-like memory CD4+ T cells. A purity above 95% was achieved for all sorted populations. PBMCs were separated immediately by Lymphoprep density gradient centrifugation and were stained directly, without being cultured. To minimize batch effects, samples were stained and sorted in pairs, one healthy donor with one patient per experiment. The source of this sequence is a man aged 18-30 years with type 1 diabetes. Sequences were obtained from naive CD4+ T cells from blood. The intended sense of this specimen's cell subset or site label: true naive CD4+ T cells. The rearranged segments are TRBV30 and TRBJ2-3, with a weak D call of TRBD2 (6 bases match). At the DNA level, the sequence is TGTGCCTGGAGTAGCCTAGCGAAAAGCACAGATACGCAGTATTTT. It specifies CAWSSLAKSTDTQYF.